The following is a T cell receptor (beta chain) sequence with its context. Participants reported their clinical history, and cohort assignment relied on those reports. This specimen belongs to a study of blood T cell repertoires in COVID-19. Study summary: PBMCs, B-cell-depleted T cells, or T cells provided the cDNA or gDNA that made up the material.

V shed 0 bases and J shed 0 bases, with 9 bases lying between them. The CDR3 is 15 residues long. The germline gives CDR1 GTSNPN, CDR2 SVGIG (reference sequence). The table came from immunoSEQ multiplex PCR; TCRdb's copy has only in-frame clones and leaves some out. The sample includes 250,000 to 350,000 clones, around 89% of them seen just once. This chain links TRBV30 with TRBJ1-5; D ambiguous. Sequencing was carried out using PBMCs or T cells enriched from blood (not recorded which). The TCR sequence derives from a woman in her 50s who had recovered from COVID-19. CDR3 in amino acids: CAWSVRGNSNQPQHF. The CDR3, as DNA: TGTGCCTGGAGTGTACGAGGGAATAGCAATCAGCCCCAGCATTTT.